The following is a TCR beta chain sequence with its context. A few counts support this clonotype. Its antigen target is currently unknown. One base away there is no much larger clone; base qualities are not given. The data stem from a study of regulatory T cells in long-lasting Graves disease (dated by TCRdb to 2020 to 2022). About the full investigation: Newly diagnosed Graves' disease patients had taken antithyroid drugs for less than 3 months. Persistent Graves' disease patients were compared with newly diagnosed Graves' disease patients by peripheral blood TCR sequencing and RNA sequencing. The study was conducted in China and was registered as a clinical trial. TCR sequencing covered approximately 13 persistent and roughly 20 newly diagnosed Graves' disease patients, about 35 samples in total.

To prepare the library, multiplex PCR was applied. The run used an Illumina HiSeq 4000. iRepertoire HTBI primers and Arm-PCR amplification of CDR3 regions were used to construct TCR beta libraries. Gel purification was performed on PCR products prior to sequencing. Processing in the source paper ran as follows. Across samples, 62 TRBV and 13 to 15 TRBJ segments were identified and used for gene usage analysis of CDR3 amino acid clonotypes. COPE and FqMerger were used to merge the filtered high-quality paired reads into contigs. BLAST was used to align contigs to IMGT TRBV, TRBD and TRBJ reference genes, and CDR3 was defined according to IMGT. Any clonotype with a frequency above 0.1% was classified as a highly expanded clone. Repertoire diversity was measured by Shannon entropy, and V-J evenness by the Gini coefficient. Public clonotypes were defined as clonotypes shared by more than one individual. TCRdb ran its own pipeline on the public reads, namely fastp trimming at Q25 and MiXCR clone calling, and kept in-frame beta chains. Each entry merges the rows of one CDR3 protein and shows their most common DNA and genes. TCRdb, not the original authors, processed these V and J calls. This sample comprises 400,000 to 500,000 distinct CDR3 sequences, around 13% of them detected only once. Of the sample, around a sixth is held by the ten largest clones.

This sample's time point label indicates: newly diagnosed GD, antithyroid drugs for less than 3 months. For both TCR sequencing and RNA sequencing, RNA was extracted from PBMCs using TRIzol. The diagnosis of Graves' disease followed American Thyroid Association guidelines. Recruitment of patients was carried out at an endocrinology department in Xi'an, China. Each patient gave about 9.1 milliliters of peripheral blood, collected in an EDTA anticoagulant tube. Ficoll Paque Plus density gradient separation was used to isolate PBMCs, and no further T cell sorting was performed. An Agilent 2100 Bioanalyzer and agarose gel were used to check RNA quality, and a NanoDrop 2000 was used to measure RNA concentration. On the study overall, not on this receptor specifically: The study examined only peripheral blood because the primary lesion, thyroid tissue, could not be accessed. Sequencing and analysis were limited to the TCR beta chain. Persistent disease showed preferential use of TRBV28, TRBJ1-2 and TRBJ2-5, whereas newly diagnosed disease favored TRBV20-1 and TRBJ2-1. A larger number of public clonotypes was shared among persistent patients (about 2,700) than among newly diagnosed patients (roughly 980). The authors acknowledged the small sample size as a limitation that may reduce accuracy. Compared with newly diagnosed patients, patients with persistent Graves' disease had lower TCR Shannon entropy and fewer highly expanded clones, which suggests clonal expansion.

From the cysteine up to the phenylalanine, the CDR3 has a length of 15 residues. Only the CDR3 part of the read is kept: 45 bases, read in frame from the first base. At the junction V is shortened by 2 bases and J by 4 bases, with 12 bases in between. This sample also belongs to another study, concerning T cells in Graves' hyperthyroidism and ophthalmopathy. Per that second paper: Stable Graves' hyperthyroidism was defined as no progression to ophthalmopathy during 18 months of follow-up. Hyperthyroidism patients were aged 18 to 65 years and newly diagnosed, with disease duration of less than 2 months. The study excluded patients with uncontrolled infections, other autoimmune diseases, pregnancy or lactation. Clinical symptoms, serum thyroxine and TRAb, thyroid ultrasound, and orbital computed tomography formed the basis for the diagnoses. For the first round of RT-PCR on the TCR CDR3, the HTBI primer set was used together with the Qiagen OneStep RT-PCR kit. Most expanded thyroid clonotypes (frequency above 0.001) were also detected in blood, a finding suggesting that blood repertoires may reflect thyroid immune responses. Ophthalmopathy was separated from stable hyperthyroidism by a 13 V-J signature model, with about 86% sensitivity and roughly 81% specificity obtained in cross-validation and 80%/75% obtained in testing. During validation, the model predicted progression to ophthalmopathy a median of around 7 months ahead of onset, with 70.59% sensitivity and around 72% specificity. To identify TCR V-J signatures that set the groups apart, the researchers used a discovery cohort of 100 patients, made up of 40 to 45 with Graves' ophthalmopathy and 57 with stable Graves' hyperthyroidism. Whether ophthalmopathy could be predicted prospectively was tested in an independent validation cohort made up of approximately 19 hyperthyroidism patients plus 17 patients who later progressed to ophthalmopathy. For training and testing, the approximately 97 patients in the discovery cohort were randomly divided in a 7:3 ratio. In addition, the study compared T-cell repertoires in thyroid tissue and in blood from about 6 Graves' hyperthyroidism patients. After sampling, hyperthyroidism patients received methimazole starting at 30 mg daily, and ophthalmopathy patients received high-dose intravenous methylprednisolone. A second multiplex PCR round built the libraries, followed by size selection and purification. The libraries were sequenced on an Illumina HiSeq2000 using paired-end 100 bp reads. SOAPnuke was used to process the raw data, throwing out any read that contained adapters or uncalled bases, had a mean Phred below 15, or lacked an exact constant-primer or identifier match. COPE v1.2.5 was used to merge high-quality paired reads, and clonotypes were defined as unique nucleotide sequences. Clonotypes were aligned to IMGT TRBV, TRBD and TRBJ reference segments using MiTCR v1.1. Analysis was restricted to V-J combinations with a frequency above 0.0001, which covered roughly 99% of repertoires. A TCS score was defined as the ratio between F50 (clonal expansion) and ExV (chaos), using BLOSUM62-based TCRdist between CDR3 peptides within each V-J. Welch's t-statistics and random forest reduced around 550 V-J features to roughly 13, which were used in a naive Bayes classifier (R e1071). Sample size was not statistically predetermined, and investigators were not blinded to group allocation. According to the paper, TCR Vbeta CDR3 sequencing was carried out on approximately 140 peripheral blood samples, which came from fewer than 50 ophthalmopathy, about 75 hyperthyroidism and about 17 progressor patients.

This clonotype originated in a woman in her forties or fifties with Graves disease. Donor details come from another sample of the same person, matched by shared clones. The receptor chain draws on TRBV12-3 or TRBV12-4 and TRBJ1-5, with the identity of the D gene unclear. The sequenced sample was peripheral blood mononuclear cells (PBMCs), obtained at new diagnosis, from a patient treated with antithyroid drugs. The nucleotide sequence is given as TGTGCCAGCAGTTTACAAGACACGGTGAATCAGCCCCAGCATTTT. Its translation reads: CASSLQDTVNQPQHF.